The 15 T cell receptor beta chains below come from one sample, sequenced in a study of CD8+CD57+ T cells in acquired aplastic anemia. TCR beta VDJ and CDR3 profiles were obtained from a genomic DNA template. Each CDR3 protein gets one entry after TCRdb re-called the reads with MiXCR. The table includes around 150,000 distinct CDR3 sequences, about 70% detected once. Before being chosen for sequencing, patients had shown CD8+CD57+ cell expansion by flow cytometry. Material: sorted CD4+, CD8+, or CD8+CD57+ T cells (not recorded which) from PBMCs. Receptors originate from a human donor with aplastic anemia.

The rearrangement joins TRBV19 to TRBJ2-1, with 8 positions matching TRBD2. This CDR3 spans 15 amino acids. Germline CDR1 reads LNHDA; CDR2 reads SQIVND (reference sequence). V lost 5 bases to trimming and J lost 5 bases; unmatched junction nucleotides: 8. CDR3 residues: CASSYRPGLDNEQFF. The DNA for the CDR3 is TGTGCCAGTAGTTATCGACCGGGACTAGACAATGAGCAGTTCTTC.

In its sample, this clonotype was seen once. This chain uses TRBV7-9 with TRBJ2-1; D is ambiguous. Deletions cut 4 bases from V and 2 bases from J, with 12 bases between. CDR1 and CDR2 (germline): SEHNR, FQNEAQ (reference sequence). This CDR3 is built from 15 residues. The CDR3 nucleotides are TGTGCCAGCAGCTCCACCTCAATAACCTACAATGAGCAGTTCTTC. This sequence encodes CASSSTSITYNEQFF. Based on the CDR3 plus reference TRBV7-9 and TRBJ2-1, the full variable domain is DTGVSQNPRHKITKRGQNVTFRCDPISEHNRLYWYRQTLGQGPEFLTYFQNEAQLEKSRLLSDRFSAERPKGSFSTLEIQRTEQGDSAMYLCASSSTSITYNEQFFGPGTRLTVL.

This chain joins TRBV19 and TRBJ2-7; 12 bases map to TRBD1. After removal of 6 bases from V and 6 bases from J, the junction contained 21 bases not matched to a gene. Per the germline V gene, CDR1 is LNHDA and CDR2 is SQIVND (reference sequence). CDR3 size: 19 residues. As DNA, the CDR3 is TGTGCCAGTAGCCCGACGGGGACAGGGGGCGGTTGGACTCTGGGCGAGCAGTACTTC. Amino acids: CASSPTGTGGGWTLGEQYF.

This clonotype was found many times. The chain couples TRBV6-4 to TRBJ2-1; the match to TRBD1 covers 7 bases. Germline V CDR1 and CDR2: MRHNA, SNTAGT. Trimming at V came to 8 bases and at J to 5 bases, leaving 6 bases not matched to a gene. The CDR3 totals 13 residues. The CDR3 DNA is TGTGCCAGCGCCGGACAGGATAACAATGAGCAGTTCTTC. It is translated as CASAGQDNNEQFF.

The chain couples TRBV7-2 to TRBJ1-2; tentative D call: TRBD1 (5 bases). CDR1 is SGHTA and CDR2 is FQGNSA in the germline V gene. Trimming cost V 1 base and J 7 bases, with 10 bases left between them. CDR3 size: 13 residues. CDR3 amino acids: CASSLGRQLGYTF. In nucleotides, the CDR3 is TGTGCCAGCAGCTTAGGTAGACAGCTTGGCTACACCTTC.

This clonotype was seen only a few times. CDR3 coding DNA: TGCAGTGCCAGACCTGACAGGGCGGACTCACCCCTCCACTTT. Translating it yields CSARPDRADSPLHF. The genes are TRBV20-1 and TRBJ1-6, with 7 bases fitting TRBD1. After removal of 6 bases from V and 10 bases from J, the junction contained 12 bases not matched to a gene. The CDR3 is 14 amino acids. The V gene's germline CDR1 is DFQATT and CDR2 SNEGSKA (reference sequence).

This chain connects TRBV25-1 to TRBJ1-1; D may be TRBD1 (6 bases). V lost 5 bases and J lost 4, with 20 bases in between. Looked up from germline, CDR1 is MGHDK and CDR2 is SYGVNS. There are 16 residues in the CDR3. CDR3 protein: CASSRDNTGRGTEAFF. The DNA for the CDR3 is TGTGCCAGCAGTAGGGATAACACAGGGAGGGGCACTGAAGCTTTCTTT.

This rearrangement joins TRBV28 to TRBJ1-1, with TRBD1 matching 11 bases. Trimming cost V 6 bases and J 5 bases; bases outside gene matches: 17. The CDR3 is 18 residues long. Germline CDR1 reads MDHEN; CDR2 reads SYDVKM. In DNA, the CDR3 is TGTGCCAGCAGCCTAGCCCCGGGACAGGGGGTCATCGGGACTGAAGCTTTCTTT. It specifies CASSLAPGQGVIGTEAFF.

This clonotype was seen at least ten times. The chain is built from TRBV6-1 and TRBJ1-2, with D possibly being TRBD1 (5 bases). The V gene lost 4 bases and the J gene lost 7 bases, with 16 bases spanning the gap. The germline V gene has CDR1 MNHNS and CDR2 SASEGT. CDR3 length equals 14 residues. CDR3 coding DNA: TGTGCCAGCAGTGTGGGGGGGGAATCCTCTGGCTACACCTTC. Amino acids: CASSVGGESSGYTF.

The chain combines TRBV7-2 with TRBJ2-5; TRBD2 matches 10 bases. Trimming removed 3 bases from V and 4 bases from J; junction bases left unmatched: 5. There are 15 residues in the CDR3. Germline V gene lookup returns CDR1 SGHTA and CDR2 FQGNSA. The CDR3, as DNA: TGTGCCAGCAGCTTGAGGAGCGGGAGGGGAGAGACCCAGTACTTC. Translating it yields CASSLRSGRGETQYF.

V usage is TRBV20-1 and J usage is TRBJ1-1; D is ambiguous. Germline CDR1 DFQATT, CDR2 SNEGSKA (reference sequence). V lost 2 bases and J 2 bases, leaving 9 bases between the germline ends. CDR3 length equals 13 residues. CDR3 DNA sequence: TGCAGTGCTAGACGAGACCGAAACACTGAAGCTTTCTTT. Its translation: CSARRDRNTEAFF.

CDR3: CASKPGQAGNTIYF. The CDR3 bases are TGCGCCAGCAAACCGGGACAGGCTGGAAACACCATATATTTT. This chain links TRBV10-2 with TRBJ1-3, with 8 bases that match TRBD1. Germline CDR1 reads WSHSY; CDR2 reads SAAADI. The CDR3 is made up of 14 amino acids. With V trimmed by 7 bases and J by 2 bases, 4 bases remained unmatched.

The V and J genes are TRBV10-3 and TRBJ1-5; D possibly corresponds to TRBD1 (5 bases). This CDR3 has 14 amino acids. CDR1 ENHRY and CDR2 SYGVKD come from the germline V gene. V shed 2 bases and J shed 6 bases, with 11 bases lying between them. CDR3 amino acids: CAISEPGVGQPQHF. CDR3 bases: TGTGCCATCAGTGAGCCGGGGGTGGGTCAGCCCCAGCATTTT.

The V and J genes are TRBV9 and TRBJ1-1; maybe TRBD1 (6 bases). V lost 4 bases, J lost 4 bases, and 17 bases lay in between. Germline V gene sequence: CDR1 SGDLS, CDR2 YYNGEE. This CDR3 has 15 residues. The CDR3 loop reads CASSSGGGLGTEAFF. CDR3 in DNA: TGTGCCAGCAGCTCAGGCGGGGGGCTGGGCACTGAAGCTTTCTTT.

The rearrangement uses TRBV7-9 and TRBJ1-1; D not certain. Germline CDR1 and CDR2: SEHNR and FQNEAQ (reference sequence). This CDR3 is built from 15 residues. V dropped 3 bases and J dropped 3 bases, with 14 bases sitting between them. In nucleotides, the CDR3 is TGTGCCAGCAGCTTGGCCGTGGGCCAGCACACTGAAGCTTTCTTT. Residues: CASSLAVGQHTEAFF. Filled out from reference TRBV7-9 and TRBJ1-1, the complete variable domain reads DTGVSQNPRHKITKRGQNVTFRCDPISEHNRLYWYRQTLGQGPEFLTYFQNEAQLEKSRLLSDRFSAERPKGSFSTLEIQRTEQGDSAMYLCASSLAVGQHTEAFFGQGTRLTVV.